These T cell receptor beta chains were read from a single sample in a study of spatial heterogeneity in lung cancer. Using its own MiXCR run on the 5' RACE reads, TCRdb lists one record per CDR3 protein. Found here are some 10,000 distinct CDR3 sequences, about 13% of them singletons; the top ten hold 30% to 45%. The sample was lung tumor tissue, taken at surgery. Receptors were obtained from a male donor with early-stage non-small cell lung cancer. Each CDR3 is given with its conserved first and last residue. A D gene is named only where the DNA matches it firmly. Size is stated for part of the rows, as once, few or many counts, or as a class when the clone is expanded.

D: TRBD1; size: NA; V: TRBV4-1; J: TRBJ2-7; DNA: TGCGCCAGCAGCCTGACCGGGACAGGGGGCTACGAGCAGTACTTC; CDR3: CASSLTGTGGYEQYF
D: NA; size: many; V: TRBV12-3/TRBV12-4; J: TRBJ2-3; DNA: TGTGCCAGCAGTTTAGATGGGTGGGCTCCTCAGAGCACAGATACGCAGTATTTT; CDR3: CASSLDGWAPQSTDTQYF
D: NA; size: many; V: TRBV5-4; J: TRBJ1-3; DNA: TGTGCCAGCAGCTCCAGGACAGCTAGCTCTGGAAACACCATATATTTT; CDR3: CASSSRTASSGNTIYF
D: NA; size: few; V: TRBV4-3; J: TRBJ1-6; DNA: TGCGCCAGCAGCCCCAGTACACGGTATAATTCACCCCTCCACTTT; CDR3: CASSPSTRYNSPLHF
D: TRBD2; size: many; V: TRBV3-1; J: TRBJ2-5; DNA: TGTGCCAGCAGCCAAGAGCTAGCGGGAAATCAAGAGACCCAGTACTTC; CDR3: CASSQELAGNQETQYF
D: NA; size: many; V: TRBV10-3; J: TRBJ1-2; DNA: TGTGCCATCAGTGAGTCGGGCAGGGAAGAGGGCTACACCTTC; CDR3: CAISESGREEGYTF
D: NA; size: NA; V: TRBV28; J: TRBJ1-4; DNA: TGTGCCAGCAGTTCCGCGGACAGAAATGAAAAACTGTTTTTT; CDR3: CASSSADRNEKLFF
D: TRBD2; size: NA; V: TRBV10-3; J: TRBJ2-7; DNA: TGTGCCATCAGTAACCCGGGACTAGCGGCCGAGCAGTACTTC; CDR3: CAISNPGLAAEQYF
D: TRBD1; size: NA; V: TRBV7-6; J: TRBJ2-7; DNA: TGTGCCAGCAGCTCGGACAGGGGGCACGAGCAGTACTTC; CDR3: CASSSDRGHEQYF
D: NA; size: NA; V: TRBV12-3/TRBV12-4; J: TRBJ2-7; DNA: TGTGCCAGCAGTTTCGGGGGCGGGCAGTACTTC; CDR3: CASSFGGGQYF
D: NA; size: NA; V: TRBV5-5; J: TRBJ1-2; DNA: TGTGCCAGCAGCACACCGGGACAAAAAAACTATGGCTACACCTTC; CDR3: CASSTPGQKNYGYTF
D: NA; size: NA; V: TRBV7-8; J: TRBJ2-5; DNA: TGTGCCAGCAGCTTAGGCAGCCTGAGTGGGACCCAGTACTTC; CDR3: CASSLGSLSGTQYF
D: TRBD2; size: few; V: TRBV4-3; J: TRBJ2-2; DNA: TGCGCCAGCAGCCAATCAGCGGGGGCCAGTTCCGGGGAGCTGTTTTTT; CDR3: CASSQSAGASSGELFF
D: NA; size: NA; V: TRBV5-1; J: TRBJ2-3; DNA: TGCGCCAGCAGCCTCGTCGGATATACGCAGTATTTT; CDR3: CASSLVGYTQYF
D: TRBD1; size: few; V: TRBV5-1; J: TRBJ2-2; DNA: TGCGCCAGCAGCTTGCGAGGACAGGGTCTTAGAACCGGGGAGCTGTTTTTT; CDR3: CASSLRGQGLRTGELFF
D: NA; size: NA; V: TRBV4-2; J: TRBJ2-7; DNA: TGTGCCAGCAGCCAAGATTGGACATCTTACGAGCAGTACTTC; CDR3: CASSQDWTSYEQYF
D: TRBD2; size: many; V: TRBV28; J: TRBJ2-5; DNA: TGTGCCAGCAGACACCCTAGCGGGGGCCCCGGGGAGACCCAGTACTTC; CDR3: CASRHPSGGPGETQYF
D: TRBD1; size: NA; V: TRBV10-3; J: TRBJ2-7; DNA: TGTGCCATCAGTGAGAGGGGACAGGGTGGCGACGAGCAGTACTTC; CDR3: CAISERGQGGDEQYF
D: TRBD2; size: NA; V: TRBV24-1; J: TRBJ2-3; DNA: TGTGCCACCGGGGGAGGGCCAGATACGCAGTATTTT; CDR3: CATGGGPDTQYF
D: NA; size: NA; V: TRBV11-3; J: TRBJ1-1; DNA: TGTGCCAGCAGTCACACCGGGAACAACCCCCAGCCCCGTGAAGCTTTCTTT; CDR3: CASSHTGNNPQPREAFF
D: NA; size: many; V: TRBV29-1; J: TRBJ2-4; DNA: TGCAGCGTTGTCCACCTGGGTGGAAACATTCAGTACTTC; CDR3: CSVVHLGGNIQYF
D: TRBD1; size: NA; V: TRBV15; J: TRBJ2-5; DNA: TGTGCCACCAGCAGAGATGACAGGGGTTGGGAGACCCAGTACTTC; CDR3: CATSRDDRGWETQYF
D: TRBD2; size: NA; V: TRBV7-2; J: TRBJ2-1; DNA: TGTGCCAGCACCGCCCGGGGCGGGGGGGCCGTGGACAATGAGCAGTTCTTC; CDR3: CASTARGGGAVDNEQFF
D: NA; size: few; V: TRBV6-5; J: TRBJ1-6; DNA: TGTGCCAGCAGTTACGTTGGGGGGCAATCTTCACCCCTCCACTTT; CDR3: CASSYVGGQSSPLHF
D: TRBD1; size: few; V: TRBV20-1; J: TRBJ1-5; DNA: TGCAGTGTTCACGGGGACAGGGGATCTCAGCCCCAGCATTTT; CDR3: CSVHGDRGSQPQHF
D: NA; size: few; V: TRBV20-1; J: TRBJ2-7; DNA: TGCAGTGCTAGGCCCCGGGACTACGAGCAGTACTTC; CDR3: CSARPRDYEQYF
D: NA; size: NA; V: TRBV7-2; J: TRBJ2-1; DNA: TGTGCCAGCAGCTTTGGGGTAATGATTGAGCAGTTCTTC; CDR3: CASSFGVMIEQFF
D: NA; size: few; V: TRBV28; J: TRBJ1-1; DNA: TGTGCCAGCAGGCAAGGGCAAGCAGCTTTCTTT; CDR3: CASRQGQAAFF
D: NA; size: NA; V: TRBV2; J: TRBJ1-2; DNA: TGTGCCAGCAGTGTCGTCCCAGGGGCTAACTATGGCTACACCTTC; CDR3: CASSVVPGANYGYTF
D: NA; size: NA; V: TRBV21-1; J: TRBJ1-1; DNA: TGTGCCAGCAGACAATGGGACAGGGGTGGAAGGAACACTGAAGCTTTCTTT; CDR3: CASRQWDRGGRNTEAFF
D: TRBD2; size: many; V: TRBV20-1; J: TRBJ2-1; DNA: TGCAGTGCGACAGGACTAGCCGCGTACAATGAGCAGTTCTTC; CDR3: CSATGLAAYNEQFF
D: NA; size: medium-sized; V: TRBV5-1; J: TRBJ2-2; DNA: TGCGCCAGCAGCGGTCAGAACACCGGGGAGCTGTTTTTT; CDR3: CASSGQNTGELFF
D: NA; size: NA; V: TRBV28; J: TRBJ2-7; DNA: TGTGCCAGCAGTCGAGGACTGCCGAGCTCCTACGAGCAGTACTTC; CDR3: CASSRGLPSSYEQYF
D: NA; size: NA; V: TRBV13; J: TRBJ2-5; DNA: TGTGCCAGCAGCGGCCCGTTGGGGGTCCAAGAGACCCAGTACTTC; CDR3: CASSGPLGVQETQYF
D: NA; size: few; V: TRBV5-1; J: TRBJ2-7; DNA: TGCGCCAGCAGCTTGGAGCCAGGGCACTCCTACGAGCAGTACTTC; CDR3: CASSLEPGHSYEQYF
D: NA; size: many; V: TRBV4-2; J: TRBJ2-1; DNA: TGTGCCAGCAGCCAAGATGGCCGGGATTCCTACAATGAGCAGTTCTTC; CDR3: CASSQDGRDSYNEQFF
D: NA; size: NA; V: TRBV7-2; J: TRBJ1-5; DNA: TGTGCCAGCAGCAGATCAGGGTCGGGAAATCAGCCCCAGCATTTT; CDR3: CASSRSGSGNQPQHF
D: NA; size: few; V: TRBV5-1; J: TRBJ2-3; DNA: TGCGCCAGCAGCCCCTCGGTATCGATAGATACGCAGTATTTT; CDR3: CASSPSVSIDTQYF
D: TRBD2; size: NA; V: TRBV19; J: TRBJ2-3; DNA: TGTGCCAGTACGACTAGCGGGGGTAATACGCAGTATTTT; CDR3: CASTTSGGNTQYF
D: TRBD2; size: many; V: TRBV6-5; J: TRBJ2-1; DNA: TGTGCCAGCAGGCCTTCGGGACTAGGCAATGAGCAGTTCTTC; CDR3: CASRPSGLGNEQFF
D: NA; size: many; V: TRBV6-6; J: TRBJ1-4; DNA: TGTGCCAGCAGTTACTACAATGAAAAACTGTTTTTT; CDR3: CASSYYNEKLFF
D: NA; size: medium-sized; V: TRBV7-2; J: TRBJ2-7; DNA: TGTGCCAGCAGCTTAGGGGGCATGTCCTACGAGCAGTACTTC; CDR3: CASSLGGMSYEQYF
D: TRBD1; size: few; V: TRBV18; J: TRBJ1-1; DNA: TGTGCCAGCACACCGGGACAGGGGGCCTCTGAAGCTTTCTTT; CDR3: CASTPGQGASEAFF
D: NA; size: few; V: TRBV7-2; J: TRBJ1-1; DNA: TGTGCCAGCAGGACATTTAGTGGCACTGAAGCTTTCTTT; CDR3: CASRTFSGTEAFF
D: NA; size: few; V: TRBV7-8; J: TRBJ2-1; DNA: TGTGCCAGCAGTAGCCACCGGACCCCTCAGGACAATGAGCAGTTCTTC; CDR3: CASSSHRTPQDNEQFF
D: NA; size: many; V: TRBV6-1; J: TRBJ2-7; DNA: TGTGCCAGCAGTAGGGACTCCAACTCCTACGAGCAGTACTTC; CDR3: CASSRDSNSYEQYF
D: TRBD1; size: many; V: TRBV19; J: TRBJ1-4; DNA: TGTGCCAGTAGTTTCCCCCCGACAGGGGATAAGGAAAAACTGTTTTTT; CDR3: CASSFPPTGDKEKLFF
D: NA; size: many; V: TRBV6-2/TRBV6-3; J: TRBJ1-2; DNA: TGTGCCAGCAGCCTGACGGGTGGCTATGGCTACACCTTC; CDR3: CASSLTGGYGYTF